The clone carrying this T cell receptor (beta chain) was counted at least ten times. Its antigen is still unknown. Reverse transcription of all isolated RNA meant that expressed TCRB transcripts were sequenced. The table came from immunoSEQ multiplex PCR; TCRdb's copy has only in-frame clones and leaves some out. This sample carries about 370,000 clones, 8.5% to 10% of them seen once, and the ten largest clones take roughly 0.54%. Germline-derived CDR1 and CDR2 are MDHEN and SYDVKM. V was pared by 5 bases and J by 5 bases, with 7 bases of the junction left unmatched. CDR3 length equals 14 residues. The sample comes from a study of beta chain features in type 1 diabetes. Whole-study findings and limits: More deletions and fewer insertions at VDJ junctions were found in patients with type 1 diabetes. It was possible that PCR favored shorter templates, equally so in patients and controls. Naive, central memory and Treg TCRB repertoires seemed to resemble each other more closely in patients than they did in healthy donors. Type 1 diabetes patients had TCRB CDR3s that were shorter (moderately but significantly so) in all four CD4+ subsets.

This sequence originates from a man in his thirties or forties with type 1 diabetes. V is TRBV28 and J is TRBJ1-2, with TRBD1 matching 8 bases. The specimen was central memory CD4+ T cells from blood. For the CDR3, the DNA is TGTGCCAGCAGTCCTACAAGACAGGGGTATGGCTACACCTTC. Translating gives CASSPTRQGYGYTF.